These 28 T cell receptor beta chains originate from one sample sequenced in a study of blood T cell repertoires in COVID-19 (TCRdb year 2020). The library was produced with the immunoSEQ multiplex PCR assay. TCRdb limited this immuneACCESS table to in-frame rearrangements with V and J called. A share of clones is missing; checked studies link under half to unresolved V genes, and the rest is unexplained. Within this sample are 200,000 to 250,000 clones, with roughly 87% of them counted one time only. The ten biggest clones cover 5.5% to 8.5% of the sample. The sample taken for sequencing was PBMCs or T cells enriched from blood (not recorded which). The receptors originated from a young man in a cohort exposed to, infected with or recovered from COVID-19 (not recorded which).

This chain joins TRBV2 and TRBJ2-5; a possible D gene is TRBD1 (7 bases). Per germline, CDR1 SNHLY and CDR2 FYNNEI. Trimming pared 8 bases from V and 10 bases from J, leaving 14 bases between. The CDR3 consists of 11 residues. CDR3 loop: CASQGGVSQYF. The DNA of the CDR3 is TGTGCCAGCCAGGGGGGAGTTAGCCAGTACTTC.

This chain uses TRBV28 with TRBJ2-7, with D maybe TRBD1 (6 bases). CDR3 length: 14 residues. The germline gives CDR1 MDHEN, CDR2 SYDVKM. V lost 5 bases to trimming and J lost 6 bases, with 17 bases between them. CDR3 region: CASSPGAYIGEQYF. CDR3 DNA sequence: TGTGCCAGCAGTCCAGGGGCCTACATCGGCGAGCAGTACTTC. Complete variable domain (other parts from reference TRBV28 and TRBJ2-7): DVKVTQSSRYLVKRTGEKVFLECVQDMDHENMFWYRQDPGLGLRLIYFSYDVKMKEKGDIPEGYSVSREKKERFSLILESASTNQTSMYLCASSPGAYIGEQYFGPGTRLTVT.

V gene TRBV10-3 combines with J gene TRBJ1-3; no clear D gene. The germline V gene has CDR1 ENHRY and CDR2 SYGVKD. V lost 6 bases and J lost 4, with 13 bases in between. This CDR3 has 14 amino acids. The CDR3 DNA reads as TGTGCCATCAGGGCTCAGGAAGGCGGAAACACCATATATTTT. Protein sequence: CAIRAQEGGNTIYF.

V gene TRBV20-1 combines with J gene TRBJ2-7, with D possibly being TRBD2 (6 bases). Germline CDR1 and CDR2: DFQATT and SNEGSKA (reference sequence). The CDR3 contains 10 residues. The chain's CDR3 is CSGGRYEQYF. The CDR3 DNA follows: TGCAGCGGAGGGCGTTACGAGCAGTACTTC.

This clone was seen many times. CDR3 nucleotides: TGTGCCAGCAGCCTTCGGACAGTGGGGGGGAGTGAATCACCCCTCCACTTT. Protein sequence: CASSLRTVGGSESPLHF. The chain combines TRBV9 with TRBJ1-6, with TRBD1 as a possible D gene (6 bases). There are 17 residues in the CDR3. The germline V and J ends were trimmed by 4 bases and 10 bases, with 24 bases remaining between them. The germline V gene has CDR1 SGDLS and CDR2 YYNGEE.

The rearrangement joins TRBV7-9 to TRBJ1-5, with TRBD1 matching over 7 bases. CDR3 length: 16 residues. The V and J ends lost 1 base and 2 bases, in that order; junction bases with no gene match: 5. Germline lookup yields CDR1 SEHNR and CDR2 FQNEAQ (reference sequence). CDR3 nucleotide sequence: TGTGCCAGCAGCTTAGGGACAGGCTCCGGCAATCAGCCCCAGCATTTT. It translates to CASSLGTGSGNQPQHF.

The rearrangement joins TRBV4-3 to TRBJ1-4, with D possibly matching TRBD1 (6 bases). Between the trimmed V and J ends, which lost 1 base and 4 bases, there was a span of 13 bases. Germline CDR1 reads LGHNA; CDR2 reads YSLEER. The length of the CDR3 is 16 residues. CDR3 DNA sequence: TGCGCCAGCAGCCAAGGGACGGGACAACGTAATGAAAAACTGTTTTTT. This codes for CASSQGTGQRNEKLFF.

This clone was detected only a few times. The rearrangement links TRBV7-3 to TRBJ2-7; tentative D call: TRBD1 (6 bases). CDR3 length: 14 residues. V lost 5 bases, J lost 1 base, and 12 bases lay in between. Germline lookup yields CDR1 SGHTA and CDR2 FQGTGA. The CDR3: CASSVKGGSYEQYF. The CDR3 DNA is TGTGCCAGCAGCGTTAAAGGGGGTTCCTACGAGCAGTACTTC. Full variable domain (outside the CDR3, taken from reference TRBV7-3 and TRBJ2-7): GAGVSQTPSNKVTEKGKYVELRCDPISGHTALYWYRQSLGQGPEFLIYFQGTGAADDSGLPNDRFFAVRPEGSVSTLKIQRTERGDSAVYLCASSVKGGSYEQYFGPGTRLTVT.

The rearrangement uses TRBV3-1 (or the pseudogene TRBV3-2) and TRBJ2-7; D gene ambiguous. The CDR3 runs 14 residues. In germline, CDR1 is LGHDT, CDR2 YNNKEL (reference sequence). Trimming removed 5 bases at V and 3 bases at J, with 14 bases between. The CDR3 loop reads CASSEYRTDYEQYF. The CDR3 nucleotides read TGTGCCAGCAGCGAATACAGAACTGACTACGAGCAGTACTTC.

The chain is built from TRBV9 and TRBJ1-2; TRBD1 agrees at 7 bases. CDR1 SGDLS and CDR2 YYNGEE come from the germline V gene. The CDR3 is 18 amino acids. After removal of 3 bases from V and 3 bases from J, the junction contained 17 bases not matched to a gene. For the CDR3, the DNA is TGTGCCAGCAGCGGGTCCACAGGGGCCTCAGGGTCTGACTATGGCTACACCTTC. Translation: CASSGSTGASGSDYGYTF.

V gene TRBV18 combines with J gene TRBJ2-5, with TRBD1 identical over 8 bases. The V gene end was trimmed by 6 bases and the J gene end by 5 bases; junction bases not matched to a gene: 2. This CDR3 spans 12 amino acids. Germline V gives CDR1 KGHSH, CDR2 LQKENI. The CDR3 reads CASSRTGETQYF. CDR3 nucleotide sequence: TGTGCCAGCTCGCGGACAGGGGAGACCCAGTACTTC.

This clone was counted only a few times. For the CDR3, the DNA is TGCGCCAGCAGCCAAGAATCGGGGGACGCGGGTTTTGGCTACACCTTC. Its translation: CASSQESGDAGFGYTF. The chain carries TRBV4-3 and TRBJ1-2; TRBD1 is a possible D gene (5 bases). The V and J ends lost 0 bases and 7 bases respectively, with 18 bases between them. The germline V gene has CDR1 LGHNA and CDR2 YSLEER. The CDR3 covers 16 residues.

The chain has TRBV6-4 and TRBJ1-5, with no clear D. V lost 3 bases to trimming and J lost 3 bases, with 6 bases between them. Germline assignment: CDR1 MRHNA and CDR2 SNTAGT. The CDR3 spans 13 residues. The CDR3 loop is CASSESINQPQHF. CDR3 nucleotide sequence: TGTGCCAGCAGTGAATCAATCAATCAGCCCCAGCATTTT.

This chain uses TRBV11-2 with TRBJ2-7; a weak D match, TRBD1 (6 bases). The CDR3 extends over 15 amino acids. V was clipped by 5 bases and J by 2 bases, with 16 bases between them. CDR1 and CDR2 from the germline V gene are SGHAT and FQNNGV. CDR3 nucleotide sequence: TGTGCCAGCAGCCCGGGGCGGACAGCCACCTACGAGCAGTACTTC. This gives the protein CASSPGRTATYEQYF.

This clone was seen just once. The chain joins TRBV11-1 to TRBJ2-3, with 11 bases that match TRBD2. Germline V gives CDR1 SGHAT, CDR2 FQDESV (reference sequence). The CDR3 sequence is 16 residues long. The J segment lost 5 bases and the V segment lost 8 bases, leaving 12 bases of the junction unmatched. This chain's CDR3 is CASGTISGRARDTQYF. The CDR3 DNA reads TGTGCCAGCGGTACGATTAGCGGGAGGGCCCGAGATACGCAGTATTTT.

CDR3 coding DNA: TGCGCCAGCAGCCCGATACCGAGGGGGCGAGTAGCACAAACCTACGAGCAGTACTTC. This sequence encodes CASSPIPRGRVAQTYEQYF. This chain joins TRBV5-1 and TRBJ2-7; 7 bases map to TRBD1. The CDR3 extends over 19 amino acids. CDR1 and CDR2 (germline): SGHRS, YFSETQ. V shed 4 bases, J shed 2 bases, and the junction held 21 bases outside the gene matches.

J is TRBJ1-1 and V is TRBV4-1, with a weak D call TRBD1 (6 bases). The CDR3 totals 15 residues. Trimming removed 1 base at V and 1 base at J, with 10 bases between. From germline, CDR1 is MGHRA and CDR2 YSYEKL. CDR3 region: CASSQAPGANTEAFF. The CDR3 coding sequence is TGCGCCAGCAGCCAAGCGCCAGGGGCGAACACTGAAGCTTTCTTT.

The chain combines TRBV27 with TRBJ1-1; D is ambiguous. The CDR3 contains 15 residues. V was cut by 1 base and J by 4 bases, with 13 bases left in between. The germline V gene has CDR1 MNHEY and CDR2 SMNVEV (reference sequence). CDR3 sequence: CASSLYPGRSTEAFF. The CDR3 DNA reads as TGTGCCAGCAGTTTATATCCGGGGAGAAGCACTGAAGCTTTCTTT.

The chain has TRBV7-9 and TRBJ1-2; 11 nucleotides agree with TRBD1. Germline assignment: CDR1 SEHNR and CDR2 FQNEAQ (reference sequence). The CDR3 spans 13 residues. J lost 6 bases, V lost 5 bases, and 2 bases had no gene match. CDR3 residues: CASSRTGGNGYTF. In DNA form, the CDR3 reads TGTGCCAGCAGCCGGACAGGGGGCAATGGCTACACCTTC.

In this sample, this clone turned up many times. The CDR3 nucleotides read TGTGCCAGCAGCTTTTACACCAACACTGAAGCTTTCTTT. This translates into CASSFYTNTEAFF. The chain carries TRBV5-5 and TRBJ1-1; D remains unclear. Germline V gene sequence: CDR1 SGHKS, CDR2 YYEKEE (reference sequence). This CDR3 is 13 amino acids long. The V gene lost 2 bases and the J gene lost 2 bases, with 7 bases spanning the gap.

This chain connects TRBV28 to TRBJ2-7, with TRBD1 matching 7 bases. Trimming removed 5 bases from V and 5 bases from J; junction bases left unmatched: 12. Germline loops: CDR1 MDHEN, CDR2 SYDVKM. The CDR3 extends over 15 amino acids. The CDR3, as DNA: TGTGCCAGCAGTCCTTCAGCGACAGGGCCAGACGAGCAGTACTTC. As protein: CASSPSATGPDEQYF.

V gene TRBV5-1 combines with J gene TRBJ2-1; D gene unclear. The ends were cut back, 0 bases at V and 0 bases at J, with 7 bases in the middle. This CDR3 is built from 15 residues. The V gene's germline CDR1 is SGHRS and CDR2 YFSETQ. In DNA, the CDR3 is TGCGCCAGCAGCTTGGGGGCCTACTCCTACAATGAGCAGTTCTTC. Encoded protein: CASSLGAYSYNEQFF.

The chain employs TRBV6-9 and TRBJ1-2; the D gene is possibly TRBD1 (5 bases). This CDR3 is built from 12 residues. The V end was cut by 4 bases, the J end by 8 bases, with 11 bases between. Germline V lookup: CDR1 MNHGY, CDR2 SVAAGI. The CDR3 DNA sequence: TGTGCCAGCAGTTTAAGGGGATCAGGCTACACCTTC. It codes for CASSLRGSGYTF.

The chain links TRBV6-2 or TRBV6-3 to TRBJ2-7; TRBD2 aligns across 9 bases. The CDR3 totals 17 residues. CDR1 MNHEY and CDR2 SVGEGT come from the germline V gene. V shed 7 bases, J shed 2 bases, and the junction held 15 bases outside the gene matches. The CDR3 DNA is TGTGCCAGCACCCCCCCCCAAGCGGGAGGTCTAACCTACGAGCAGTACTTC. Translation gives CASTPPQAGGLTYEQYF.

The DNA for the CDR3 is TGTGCCAGCAGTGACAGGGGGCGAACTGAAGCTTTCTTT. Residues: CASSDRGRTEAFF. The J gene is TRBJ1-1, the V gene TRBV6-1; 8 nucleotides match TRBD1. This CDR3 is built from 13 residues. The germline V gene has CDR1 MNHNS and CDR2 SASEGT. With 3 bases clipped from V and 5 bases from J, the junction kept 2 bases outside the gene matches.

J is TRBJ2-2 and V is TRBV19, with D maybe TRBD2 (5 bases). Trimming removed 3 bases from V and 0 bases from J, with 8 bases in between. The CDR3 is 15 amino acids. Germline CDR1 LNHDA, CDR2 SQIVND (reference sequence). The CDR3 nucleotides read TGTGCCAGTAGTATTACTAGAGCGAACACCGGGGAGCTGTTTTTT. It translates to CASSITRANTGELFF.

The CDR3 sequence is CASSDPGGPNNEQFF. CDR3 sequence (DNA): TGCGCCAGCAGTGACCCGGGAGGCCCTAACAATGAGCAGTTCTTC. The rearrangement uses TRBV10-2 and TRBJ2-1; 7 bases agree with TRBD2. Looked up from germline, CDR1 is WSHSY and CDR2 is SAAADI. This CDR3 has 15 residues. J gave up 5 bases and V 3 bases, and 7 bases lay outside the gene matches.

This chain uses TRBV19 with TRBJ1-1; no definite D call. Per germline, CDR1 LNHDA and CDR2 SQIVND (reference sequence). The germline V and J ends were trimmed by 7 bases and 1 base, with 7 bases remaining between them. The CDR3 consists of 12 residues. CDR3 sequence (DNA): TGTGCCAGTAAGGAGGGGAACACTGAAGCTTTCTTT. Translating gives CASKEGNTEAFF.